This T cell receptor (beta chain) originates from a study of T cell repertoires in cytomegalovirus infection. V was pared by 2 bases and J by 1 base, with 8 bases between. The CDR3 is 14 amino acids. CDR1 and CDR2 from the germline V gene are MNHEY and SVGAGI. On this clonotype itself: Its cognate antigen is unknown.

In TCRdb, the reads were re-called with MiXCR into one record per CDR3 protein. Seen here are some 920,000 distinct CDR3 sequences, around a third observed once, and the top ten hold about an eighth. The TCR sequence derives from a human donor in good health (CMV status not recorded). Some clones in this sample may be carry-over from other donors' samples. The sequenced sample was cultured CD8+ T cells from PBMCs, obtained from culture after CMV antigen stimulation. The chain links TRBV6-5 to TRBJ1-1; D not certain. Written as DNA, the CDR3 is TGTGCCAGCAGTTACACGGCAGGGAACACTGAAGCTTTCTTT. Amino acid sequence: CASSYTAGNTEAFF.